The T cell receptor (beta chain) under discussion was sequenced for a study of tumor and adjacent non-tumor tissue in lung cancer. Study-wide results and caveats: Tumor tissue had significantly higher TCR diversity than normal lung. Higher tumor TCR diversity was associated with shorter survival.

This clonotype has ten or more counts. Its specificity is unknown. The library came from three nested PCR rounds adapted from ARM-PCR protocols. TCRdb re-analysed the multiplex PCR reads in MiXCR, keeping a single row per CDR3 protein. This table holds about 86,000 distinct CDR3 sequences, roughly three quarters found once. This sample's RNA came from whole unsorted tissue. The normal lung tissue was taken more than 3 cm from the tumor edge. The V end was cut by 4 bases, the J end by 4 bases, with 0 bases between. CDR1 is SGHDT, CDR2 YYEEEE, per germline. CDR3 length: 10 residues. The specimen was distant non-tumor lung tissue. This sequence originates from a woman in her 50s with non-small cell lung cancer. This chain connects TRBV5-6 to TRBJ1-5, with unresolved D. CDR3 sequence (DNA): TGTGCCAGCAGCAATCAGCCCCAGCATTTT. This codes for CASSNQPQHF.